This TCR beta chain derives from a study of T cells in Graves' hyperthyroidism and ophthalmopathy. Study-level information: Any treatment followed the collection of peripheral blood at initial diagnosis.

Patients showing uncontrolled infection, other autoimmune disease, pregnancy or lactation were ineligible. Clinical symptoms, serum thyroxine and TRAb, thyroid ultrasound and orbital computed tomography together formed the diagnostic basis. Regions amplified from RNA transcripts were the TCR beta CDR3 regions. Using the HTBI primer set, a first-round RT-PCR was run on the TCR CDR3. MiXCR, applied by TCRdb to the multiplex PCR reads, yields one record per CDR3 protein. The sample lists about 480,000 distinct CDR3 sequences, roughly an eighth seen once, with around a sixth in the top ten. This clonotype was counted ten times or more. Trimming removed 6 bases at V and 6 bases at J, with 14 bases between. The length of the CDR3 is 13 residues.

This clonotype originated in a woman between 18 and 29 years old with Graves' hyperthyroidism. The J gene is TRBJ1-1, the V gene TRBV12-3 or TRBV12-4, with a possible D match to TRBD1 (5 bases). The sample was blood. The CDR3 here is CASRDTRGAEAFF. The CDR3 DNA reads as TGTGCCAGCAGGGACACCCGGGGGGCTGAAGCTTTCTTT.